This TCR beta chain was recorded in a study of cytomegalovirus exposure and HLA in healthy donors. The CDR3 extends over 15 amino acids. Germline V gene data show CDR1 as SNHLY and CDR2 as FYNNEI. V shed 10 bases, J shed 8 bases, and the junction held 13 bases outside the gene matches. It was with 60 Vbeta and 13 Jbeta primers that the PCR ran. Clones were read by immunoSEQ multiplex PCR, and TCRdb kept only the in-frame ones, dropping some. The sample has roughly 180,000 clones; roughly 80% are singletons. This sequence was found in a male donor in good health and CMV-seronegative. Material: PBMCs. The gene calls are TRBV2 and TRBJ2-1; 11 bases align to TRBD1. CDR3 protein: CATGAWTGGRDEQFF. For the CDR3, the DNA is TGTGCCACGGGGGCCTGGACAGGGGGCAGGGATGAGCAGTTCTTC.